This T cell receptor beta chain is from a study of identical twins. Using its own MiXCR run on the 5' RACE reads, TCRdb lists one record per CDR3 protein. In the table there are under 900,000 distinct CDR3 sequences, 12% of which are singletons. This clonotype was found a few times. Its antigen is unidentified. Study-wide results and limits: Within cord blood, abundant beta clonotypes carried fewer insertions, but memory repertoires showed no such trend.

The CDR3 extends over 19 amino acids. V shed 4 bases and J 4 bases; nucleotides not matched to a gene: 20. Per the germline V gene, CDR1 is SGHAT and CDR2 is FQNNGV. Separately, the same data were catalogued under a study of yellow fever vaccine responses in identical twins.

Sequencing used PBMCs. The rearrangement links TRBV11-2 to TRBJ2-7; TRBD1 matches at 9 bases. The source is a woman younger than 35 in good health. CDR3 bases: TGTGCCAGCAGCTCTACTCCGGGACAGGGCCGTCGGAGCTATTACGAGCAGTACTTC. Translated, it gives CASSSTPGQGRRSYYEQYF.